The rows below give T cell receptor beta chains drawn from one sample of a study of blood T cell repertoires in COVID-19. This table comes from immunoSEQ multiplex PCR, and its TCRdb copy is limited to in-frame clones, with some not included. The sample holds a few hundred thousand clones, around nine tenths seen once. The sample comprised PBMCs or T cells enriched from blood (not recorded which). These receptor sequences come from a man under 40 who had recovered from COVID-19. CDR3s include the opening cysteine and the closing phenylalanine or tryptophan. D genes are given only for firm matches. Rows may omit the clone size; those that give it use once, few, many or a size class.

clone_size d_call j_call v_call cdr3_nt cdr3_aa
- TRBD2 TRBJ2-1 TRBV24-1 TGTGCCACCAGTGATTTCGGACTAGCGGGGGGTCGGTATGAGCAGTTCTTC CATSDFGLAGGRYEQFF
- - TRBJ2-7 TRBV7-8 TGTGCCAGCAGTCTCGGCAGGGCCTACGAGCAGTACTTC CASSLGRAYEQYF
once TRBD1 TRBJ2-2 TRBV7-3 TGTGCCAGCAGCTTAACGCAGGGGGTGACCGGGGAGCTGTTTTTT CASSLTQGVTGELFF
- - TRBJ2-2 TRBV11-2 TGTGCCAGCAGCACAGGCGATCGGGACACCGGGGAGCTGTTTTTT CASSTGDRDTGELFF
- TRBD1 TRBJ1-2 TRBV3-1/TRBV3-2 TGTGCCAGCAGCCCTTACACAGGGGGCGCTTGGTATGGCTACACCTTC CASSPYTGGAWYGYTF
- - TRBJ1-4 TRBV24-1 TGTGCCACCAGTGCAGGGGAGGAAAAACTGTTTTTT CATSAGEEKLFF
- - TRBJ2-7 TRBV10-3 TGTGCCATCAGGGGGGGCTACGAGCAGTACTTC CAIRGGYEQYF
- TRBD1 TRBJ2-1 TRBV11-2 TGTGCCAGCAGCTTCCCACGGGGCAGGGGGCGTCGCTACAATGAGCAGTTCTTC CASSFPRGRGRRYNEQFF
- - TRBJ2-1 TRBV28 TGTGCCAGCAGGCCCCTGGGGGGGCAGGGGTACAATGAGCAGTTCTTC CASRPLGGQGYNEQFF
- - TRBJ2-6 TRBV5-1 TGCGCCAGCAGCTGGGGCTTCGTGGGCAGTTTGGGGGCCAACGTCCTGACTTTC CASSWGFVGSLGANVLTF
- TRBD1 TRBJ1-4 TRBV27 TGTGCCAGCAAGGGGATACAGGGGAATGAAAAACTGTTTTTT CASKGIQGNEKLFF
- TRBD1 TRBJ1-2 TRBV5-1 TGCGCCAGCAGCTCTGCATTGACAGGGGGCTATGGCTACACCTTC CASSSALTGGYGYTF
- - TRBJ2-4 TRBV19 TGTGCCAGTAGTATAGCAGGTACCAAAAACATTCAGTACTTC CASSIAGTKNIQYF
- TRBD2 TRBJ2-3 TRBV18 TGTGCCAGCTCACCGCGACTAGCGGGGGCCTTTAGCACAGATACGCAGTATTTT CASSPRLAGAFSTDTQYF
- - TRBJ2-7 TRBV5-1 TGCGCCAGCAGCAACTACAGGGACTACGAGCAGTACTTC CASSNYRDYEQYF
- - TRBJ1-6 TRBV5-1 TGCGCCAGCAGTCGATGGGGGGGCAGAGATTCACCCCTCCACTTT CASSRWGGRDSPLHF